This T cell receptor (beta chain) was recovered during a study of blood T cell repertoires in COVID-19 (dated by TCRdb to about 2020). Concerning the study at large: Samples covering the acute and convalescent phases of COVID-19 were provided by collaborators in the United States, Italy and Spain. The material from the prospective study consisted of cDNA or gDNA derived from T cells, B-cell-depleted T cells, or PBMCs. Sample metadata almost always included a de-identified subject ID, COVID-19 status, age in years and sex. The repertoires were released in a freely available public database intended as a resource for research on the immune response to SARS-CoV-2. The dataset comprised deeply sampled blood TCRbeta repertoires from subjects exposed to, actively infected with, or recovered from COVID-19. The samples were drawn from the first 160 participants of the ongoing ImmuneRACE study and from some 1,300 subjects provided by 6 global collaborators. Where HLA class I and class II types were available, the types were taken from metadata supplied by the sample provider, not from assay-based typing.

The CDR3 runs 17 residues from the cysteine to the phenylalanine. Only CDR3 DNA remains: 51 bases, in frame from the first base. Unmatched junction bases come to 11, with V trimmed by 0 bases and J by 7 bases. The germline V gene specifies SGDLS as CDR1 and YYNGEE as CDR2. Enrolling through a virtual design, the prospective study's participants ranged in age from roughly 18 to 95 years and lived across about two dozen United States geographic areas. To assign participants to cohorts, the prospective study relied on clinical history that participants themselves reported in a screening survey and a study questionnaire. Recovered participants in ImmuneRACE Cohort 3 were defined by two consecutive negative NP/OP PCR tests, clearance by a healthcare professional, or resolution of symptoms. Each participant in the prospective study had whole blood, serum and a nasopharyngeal or oropharyngeal swab collected by mobile phlebotomists. Additional blood draws and questionnaires over a roughly two-month period could optionally be provided by prospective study participants. Before DNA extraction, blood samples from the prospective study were shipped at room temperature or frozen.

General study outcomes and caveats: The amount of clinical and demographic metadata varied by source and participant and was provided uncurated.

A remark on this clone: Its target antigen remains unknown. The sample holds no much larger clone one base away, and base qualities are not on file.

The immunoSEQ Assay, a bias-controlled multiplex PCR, was used to amplify TCRbeta CDR3 regions from genomic DNA. The original pipeline was this. The number of nucleated cells in each sample was estimated from the amplification of reference gene primers within the assay. Sequence reads were collapsed and filtered to measure the absolute abundance of every unique TCRbeta CDR3 rearrangement. For each sample, productive Simpson clonality was calculated by taking the square root of Simpson's diversity index across productive rearrangements. TCRdb re-hosts the immuneACCESS table, in-frame sequences only. Its copies lack some clones; in the studies checked, an unresolved V gene accounts for under half of them, and the cause for the rest is not known. That table is the source of V, J and clone size, and D and trimming were worked out from the DNA. The sample has a few hundred thousand clones on record, about 92% of them singletons. The ten largest clones represent about 18% of the sample.

Rearrangement joined TRBV9 to TRBJ2-1, with 9 middle bases fitting TRBD2. This clonotype originated in a woman under 40 who had recovered from COVID-19. Sequenced material: PBMCs or T cells enriched from blood (not recorded which). This receptor carries the CDR3 CASSVGLAATNGNEQFF. The DNA is as follows: TGTGCCAGCAGCGTAGGACTAGCGGCCACTAATGGGAATGAGCAGTTCTTC.